This T cell receptor beta chain appears in the sequencing data of a study of T cell responses to AZD1222 COVID-19 vaccine. Findings of the study overall: Seropositive at baseline were only a handful of AZD1222 recipients. Repertoires were sampled only after the peak T cell response.

Sequencing was performed with immunoSEQ multiplex PCR; in TCRdb, only in-frame clones are kept and a portion is missing. The sample contains about 270,000 clones, roughly 93% of which appear only once. Comments on this clone: What it binds is unknown. This CDR3 is also generated by other DNA sequences in the sample.

Between the trimmed V and J ends, which lost 1 base and 1 base, there was a span of 5 bases. The CDR3 sequence is 15 residues long. In germline, CDR1 is LGHDT, CDR2 YNNKEL (reference sequence). This sequence joins TRBV3-1 (or the pseudogene TRBV3-2) and TRBJ2-6; D ambiguous. The clonotype originates from an adult who received the AZD1222 COVID-19 vaccine. Sample: peripheral blood, taken 28 days after the second AZD1222 dose. The CDR3 here is CASSQGPSGANVLTF. DNA for the CDR3: TGTGCCAGCAGCCAAGGGCCTTCTGGGGCCAACGTCCTGACTTTC.